The entry that follows covers one TCR beta chain sequence. This receptor's antigen is unknown. No base-level quality is on record; no much larger clone is a single base apart. Whole blood was collected in K2EDTA tubes by collaborating institutions according to the institutions' own protocols. For TCRbeta analysis, collaborator samples were shipped as frozen whole blood, as isolated PBMCs, or as DNA extracted from either sample type. This sample was included in a study of blood T cell repertoires in COVID-19 (TCRdb year 2020). About the full investigation: Samples covering the acute and convalescent phases of COVID-19 were provided by collaborators in the United States, Italy and Spain. Samples came from the ongoing ImmuneRACE study (first 160 participants) plus 1,254 subjects from 6 global collaborators. The sample metadata nearly always contained a de-identified subject ID, COVID-19 status, age in years and sex. The repertoires were made available in a free public database intended to serve as a resource for research on the immune response to SARS-CoV-2. The dataset comprised deeply sampled blood TCRbeta repertoires from subjects exposed to, actively infected with, or recovered from COVID-19. Where available, HLA class I and class II types were taken from metadata supplied by the sample provider and were not determined by assay-based typing. The prospective study material was composed of cDNA or gDNA derived from T cells, B-cell-depleted T cells, or PBMCs. Overall study outcomes, separate from this receptor: The quantity of clinical and demographic metadata differed by source and by participant and was supplied without curation.

TCRbeta CDR3 regions were amplified from genomic DNA using the immunoSEQ Assay, a bias-controlled multiplex PCR. The paper's processing steps were these. Nucleated cell counts per sample were estimated from amplification of reference gene primers within the assay. To quantify the absolute abundance of each unique TCRbeta CDR3 rearrangement, sequence reads were collapsed and filtered. Productive Simpson clonality was computed per sample as the square root of Simpson's diversity index over productive rearrangements. Here the immuneACCESS table is served through TCRdb, limited to in-frame sequences with V and J called. Missing clones are a known gap in these copies; in checked studies unresolved V genes cover under half, and the rest lacks a known reason. Clonal size and the V and J genes are those of that table, whereas D and trimming came from the DNA. The sample has about 150,000 clones on record, around 84% of them singletons. The top ten hold roughly 7% of the sample.

Including the terminal cysteine and phenylalanine, the CDR3 comprises 16 residues. Just CDR3 DNA is preserved here, 48 bases in frame from base 1. Based on the germline V gene (reference sequence), the CDR1 and CDR2 sequences are LNHDA and SQIVND. V loses 5 bases at its end and J loses 1 base; junction bases beyond the gene matches: 7. The chain couples TRBV19 to TRBJ2-3, with 9 middle bases fitting TRBD2. Source material: peripheral blood. This clonotype was sampled from a man aged 45 to 65 with active or convalescent COVID-19. The CDR3 corresponds to CASSSTSGPGTDTQYF. The DNA reads TGTGCCAGTAGTTCGACTAGCGGCCCCGGCACAGATACGCAGTATTTT.